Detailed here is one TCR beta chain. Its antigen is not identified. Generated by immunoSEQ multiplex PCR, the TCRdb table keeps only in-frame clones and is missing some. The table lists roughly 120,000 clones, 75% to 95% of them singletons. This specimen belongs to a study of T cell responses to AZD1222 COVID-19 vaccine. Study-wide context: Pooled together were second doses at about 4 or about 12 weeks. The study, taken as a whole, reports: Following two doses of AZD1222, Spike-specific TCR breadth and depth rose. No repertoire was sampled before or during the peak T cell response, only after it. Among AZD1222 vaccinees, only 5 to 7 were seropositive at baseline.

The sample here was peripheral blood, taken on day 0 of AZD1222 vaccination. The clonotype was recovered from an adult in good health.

CDR3 nucleotides: TGTGCCAGCAGTGAATATCTTGGGGGAGGCACTGAAGCTTTCTTT. As protein: CASSEYLGGGTEAFF. The V and J genes are TRBV6-1 and TRBJ1-1; possibly TRBD1 for D (5 bases). V lost 2 bases and J lost 4, with 14 bases in between. The germline V gene has CDR1 MNHNS and CDR2 SASEGT. The CDR3 spans 15 residues.